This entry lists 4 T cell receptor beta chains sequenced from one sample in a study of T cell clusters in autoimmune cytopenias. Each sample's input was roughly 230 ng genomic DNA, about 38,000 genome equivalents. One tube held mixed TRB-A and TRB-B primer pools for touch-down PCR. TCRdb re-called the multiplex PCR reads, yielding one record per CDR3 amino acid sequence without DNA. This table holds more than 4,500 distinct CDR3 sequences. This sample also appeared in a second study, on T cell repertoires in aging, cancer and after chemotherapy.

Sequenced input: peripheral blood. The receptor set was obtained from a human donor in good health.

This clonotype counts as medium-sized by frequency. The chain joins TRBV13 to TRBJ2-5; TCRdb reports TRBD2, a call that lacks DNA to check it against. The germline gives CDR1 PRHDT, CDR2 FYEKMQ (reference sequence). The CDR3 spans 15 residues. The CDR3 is CASSLAGGPGETQYF.

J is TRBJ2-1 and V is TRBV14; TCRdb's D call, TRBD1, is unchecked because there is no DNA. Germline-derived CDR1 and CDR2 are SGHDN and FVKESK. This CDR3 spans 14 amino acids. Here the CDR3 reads CASSQDRGRAEQFF.

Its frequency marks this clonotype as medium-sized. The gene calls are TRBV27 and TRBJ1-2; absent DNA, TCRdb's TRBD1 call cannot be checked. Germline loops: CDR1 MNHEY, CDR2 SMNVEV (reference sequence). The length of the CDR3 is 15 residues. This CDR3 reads CASSPLTRQGYGYTF.

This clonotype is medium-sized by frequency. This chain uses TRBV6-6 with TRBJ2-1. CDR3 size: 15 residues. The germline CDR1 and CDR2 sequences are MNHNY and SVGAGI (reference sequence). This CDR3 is CASSYSDVINNEQFF.